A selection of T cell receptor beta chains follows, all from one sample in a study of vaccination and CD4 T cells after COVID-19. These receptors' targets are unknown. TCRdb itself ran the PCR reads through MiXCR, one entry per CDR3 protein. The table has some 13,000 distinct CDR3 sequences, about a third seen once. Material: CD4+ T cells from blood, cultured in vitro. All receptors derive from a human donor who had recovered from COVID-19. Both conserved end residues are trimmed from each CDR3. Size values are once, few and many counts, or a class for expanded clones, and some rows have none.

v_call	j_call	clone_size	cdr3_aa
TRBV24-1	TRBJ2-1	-	ATSDLQGRGQWGEQF
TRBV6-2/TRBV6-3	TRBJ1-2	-	ASSYSPGPLGGYT
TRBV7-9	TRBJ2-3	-	ASSSDRGPVGQQY
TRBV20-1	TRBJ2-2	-	SARAPSGSNVNTGELF
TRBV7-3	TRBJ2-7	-	ASSSNPPYEQY
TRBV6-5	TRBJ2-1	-	ASSWRGFGYNEQF
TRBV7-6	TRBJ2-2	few	ASREGRGRTGELF
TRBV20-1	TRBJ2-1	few	SAPGLAAGGEQF
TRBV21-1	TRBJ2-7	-	ASSTLAEMPYEQY
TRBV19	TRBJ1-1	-	ASSRTGLYTEAF
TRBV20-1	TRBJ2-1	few	SASSAGVSYNEQF
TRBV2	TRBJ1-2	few	ASSVGQQKYGYT
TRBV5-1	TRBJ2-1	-	ASSLLAGHRYNEQF
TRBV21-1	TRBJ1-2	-	ASSKSYNRQGADYGYT
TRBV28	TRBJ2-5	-	ASSLAPPGQGVRETQY
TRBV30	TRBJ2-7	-	AWSRTYEQY
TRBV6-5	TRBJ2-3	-	ASSYSKGLARTDTQY
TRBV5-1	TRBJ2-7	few	ASSLFPPGTGSTYEQY
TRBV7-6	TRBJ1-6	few	ASSLAGVVSPLH
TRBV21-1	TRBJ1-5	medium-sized	ASSCNRWLDNQPQH
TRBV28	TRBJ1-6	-	ASSPGTFVSPLH
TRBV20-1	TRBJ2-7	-	SSDAGQGTSEQY
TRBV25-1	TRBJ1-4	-	ASSEYVDKLF
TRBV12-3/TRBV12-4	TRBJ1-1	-	ASSLAGDTEAF
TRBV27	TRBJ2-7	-	ASSHLGLAGIQRRYEQY
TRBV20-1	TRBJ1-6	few	SARGGEVANSPLH
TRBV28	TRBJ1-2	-	ASSDSFYGYT
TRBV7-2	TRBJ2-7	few	ASSRNSGPRAYEQY
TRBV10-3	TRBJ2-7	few	AIGSPREGIRPYEQY
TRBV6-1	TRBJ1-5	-	ASRGQTHSNQPQH
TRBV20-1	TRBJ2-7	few	SARDPSGTSVHYEQY
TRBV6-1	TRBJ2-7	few	ASNSGSSYEQY
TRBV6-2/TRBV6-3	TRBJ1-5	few	ASIPGQGANQPQH
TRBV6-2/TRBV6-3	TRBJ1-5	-	ASSYSGGGNQPQH
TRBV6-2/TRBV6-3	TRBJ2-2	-	ASRRTGQGAGELF
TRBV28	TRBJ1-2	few	ASSFAGTYYGYT
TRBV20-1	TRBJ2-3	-	SATKILADTQY
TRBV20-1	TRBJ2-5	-	SGKRGGRVETQY
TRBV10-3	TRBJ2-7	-	AISEPQGFSYEQY
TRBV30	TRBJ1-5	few	AWSVTGDQPQH
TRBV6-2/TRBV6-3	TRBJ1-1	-	ASSYSGGQHNTEAF
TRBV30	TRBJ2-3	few	AWESGTSGDTQY
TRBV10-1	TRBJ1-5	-	ASSENSNQPQH
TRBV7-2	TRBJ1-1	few	ASRWGQGEVLDTEAF
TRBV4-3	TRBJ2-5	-	ASSQEESQETQY
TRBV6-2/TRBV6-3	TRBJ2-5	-	ASSYSRDLVRETQY
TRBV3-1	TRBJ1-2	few	ASSQAVSYYGYT
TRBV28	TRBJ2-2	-	ASKAGGPTGELF
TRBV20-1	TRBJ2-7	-	SASGQGNEQY
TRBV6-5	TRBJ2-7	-	ASSFRDSSYEQY
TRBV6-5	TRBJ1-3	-	ASSLGGEGNTIY
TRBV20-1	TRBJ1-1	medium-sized	SGREGNTEAF
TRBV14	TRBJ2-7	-	ASSQLRGQLGEQY